This TCR beta chain comes out of a study of cytomegalovirus exposure and HLA in healthy donors (dated by TCRdb to about 2017). For the wider study: In an earlier analysis of 550 to 750 of the donors, 250 to 300 Gb of sequence data and 117 million unique TCR beta sequences from about 180 million T cells were reported. About 5 DR-DQ haplotypes were handled as single units for association and clustering, since linkage in the cohort was strong. A later analysis re-examined previously published TCR beta repertoires from more than 650 donors and added high-resolution HLA genotyping to investigate patterns of TCR occurrence. A later genetic analysis used genome-wide SNP genotypes for about 65% of the 666 donors, treating that subset as a discovery cohort. Around 320 gigabases of sequencing data and approximately 80 million unique TCR sequences were included in an early release covering about 700 HLA-typed donors. The study combined high-throughput TCR immunosequencing, statistical association of individual TCRs with disease status, and machine learning to predict cytomegalovirus infection status. A separate validation cohort of approximately 130 different subjects was used in addition to the approximately 610-subject first cohort. Class I and class II HLA loci were covered by the typing at four-digit resolution. Donor age, sex, ethnicity and CMV serostatus were compiled together with the repertoire data. In the later analysis, no new phenotypic data were used to find candidate immune exposures; instead, reliance was placed on TCR beta sequences and their occurrence across donors. In an earlier analysis of roughly 580 of the donors, high-throughput TCR beta sequencing was used to judge whether each TCR beta V gene segment behaved as functional or pseudogenic. The aim of the study was to test whether cataloging public T cell receptors could identify signatures of past pathogen exposure. The T cell repertoires of around 730 subjects were profiled by immunosequencing and related to cytomegalovirus serostatus. Of the approximately 400 genotyped donors, around 81% fell in the genetic ancestry cluster associated with self-reported Caucasian donors. The number of typed donors differed by locus: about 620-640 for A, B, C, DRB1 and DQB1; 522 for DQA1; some 610 for DPA1; and around 450 for DPB1. All discovery cohort repertoires had been generated on a single sequencing platform. On average, 235,054 unique TCR beta nucleotide sequences were sequenced per donor among more than 350 genotyped donors of the cohort, with roughly 18% of those sequences being non-productive. The paper's findings and limits, for the study overall: In vitro tests confirmed that a few of the cytomegalovirus-associated TCR beta chains recognize cytomegalovirus antigens. Because counts were too low, seventeen rarely observed V segments, including chromosome 9 orphons, were left out of the earlier analysis of over 550 of the donors. The authors suggested that the approach could potentially be generalized to other disease states and immunological phenotypes. For the cohort, immune exposure information was limited to CMV serostatus. Linkage disequilibrium might explain the correlated functional status among segregating V segments, but an unknown experimental factor could not be excluded. According to a later genetic analysis, donors in an Asian-associated ancestry cluster had fewer N-insertions in productive TCRs than the approximately 610-donor mean. Because some donors lacked HLA typing at each locus, the association tests relied only on the typed subset. A further reported finding was that TCR beta sequences accurately predicted the HLA-A and HLA-B alleles for most subjects in the first cohort. The presence/absence analyses assumed that sequencing depth was roughly uniform across donors, and that assumption may not be true. The study listed 150 to 200 TCR beta chains as associated with cytomegalovirus. Most TCR sequences were observed very rarely across donors, whereas some public TCRs were present in many individuals. In an earlier analysis of approximately 590 of the donors, most TCR beta V segments appeared in productive rearrangements about 90% or about 30% of the time, broadly matching IMGT annotations. Several of the top co-occurrence clusters appeared to be linked to parvovirus B19, influenza, CMV and Epstein-Barr virus, according to a later analysis. The 87-base-pair reads could not distinguish some IMGT-functional V segments, including TRBV6-2 and TRBV6-3, so those segments were excluded. A later analysis found that most CMV-associated TCR beta chains appeared HLA-restricted, with HLA associations seemingly driven largely by CMV exposure. A later analysis found that TCR association rates varied across HLA loci, with DRB1 alleles showing the most associated TCRs and HLA-C alleles the fewest. At a false discovery rate of 0.05, a later analysis linked roughly 17,000 TCR beta sequences to specific HLA alleles. The classifier was reported to diagnose cytomegalovirus status with high specificity and sensitivity in both the original and validation cohorts. In a later analysis, HLA-associated TCR beta chains showed more clonal expansion and lower generation probabilities than non-associated chains that were equally common. A cluster of highly shared sequence variants was judged likely to be a technical artifact of the sequencing pipeline. In this cohort, only TCR beta chains were sequenced, and detectable features were limited by the absence of alpha or paired-chain data. When HLA alleles, especially DR and DQ, strongly co-occurred, TCR associations were difficult to assign to individual alleles. V-gene and J-gene trimming of TCR beta chains was associated with a missense DCLRE1C variant in a later genetic analysis, and the association was replicated in an independent cohort.

This clone was observed a few times. It lacks a known antigen. No base quality information exists; no much larger clone differs at one position. The cohort was made up of around 720 healthy bone marrow donors. At the time of sampling, every cohort member was nominally healthy, though immune exposures that went unrecorded were likely present. The donor was CMV seropositive and belonged to the group of more than 250 seropositive cohort members. Each donor provided a peripheral blood sample, and peripheral blood mononuclear cells were used for TCR beta sequencing. Genomic DNA was extracted from the blood cell samples with the Qiagen DNeasy Blood Extraction Kit. As encoded in the germline V gene, CDR1 is SNHLY while CDR2 is FYNNEI. Including the terminal cysteine and phenylalanine, the CDR3 comprises 13 residues. Just the 39-base CDR3 DNA is kept, in frame starting at base 1. Cut back by 4 bases and 4 bases, the V and J ends lie 8 bases apart.

Libraries were prepared through the immunoSEQ multiplex PCR assay. For the multiplex PCR, a mixture combining 60 forward primers for TCR Vbeta segments and 13 reverse primers for TCR Jbeta segments was used. A multiplex PCR assay on genomic DNA amplified the CDR3 region of rearranged TCR beta genes. On the Illumina HiSeq System, the amplified TCR beta libraries were sequenced as 87-base-pair reads. The original pipeline was this. A later analysis counted approximately 76 million unique TCR beta chains across the 650 to 700 repertoires, and about 10 million of these chains were shared by at least two donors. A nearest-neighbor algorithm error-corrected the raw reads and collapsed the reads into unique sequences, merging closely related sequences to remove PCR and sequencing errors. V, D and J gene segments were assigned by aligning CDR3 sequences to IMGT reference sequences. For a sequence to be retained, at least a six-nucleotide match to both a V gene segment and a J gene segment was required. Rearrangements were called productive when the CDR3 lacked stop codons and stayed in frame with V and J; all others were non-productive. CDR3 was defined according to IMGT convention as the region running from the second conserved V-encoded cysteine to the conserved J-encoded phenylalanine. Sequences without an unambiguous match to a single V gene segment were excluded from the earlier analysis of several hundred of the donors. In an earlier analysis of a few hundred of the donors, a V segment was called functional when productive rearrangements were above 56.7%, and segregating when the standard deviation between donors exceeded 5%. A statistical classification framework was developed to diagnose cytomegalovirus status using the catalog of TCR beta chain sequences. V and J gene assignment, in a later analysis, came from comparing TCR nucleotide sequences with IMGT/GENE-DB human TR gene sequences. A later analysis assigned CDR3 sequences and most-parsimonious VDJ recombination scenarios with the TCRdist pipeline. A later analysis defined each TCR beta chain by its CDR3 amino acid sequence plus V-gene family, and excluded reads lacking a unique V-gene family. To address suspected cross-contamination and a sequencing artifact, a later analysis removed around 600 highly shared, low-generation-probability nucleotide sequences. For each public chain, a later analysis derived a clonal expansion index from normalized ranks of inferred template counts within each repertoire. In a later analysis, generation probabilities were computed using a VDJ recombination model fitted to out-of-frame rearrangements, and the results were checked against IGoR. A later analysis scored TCR-TCR, TCR-HLA and TCR-CMV co-occurrence with hypergeometric tests, applying a repertoire-size bias correction to TCR pairs. To estimate false discovery rates, a later analysis permuted the HLA or CMV assignments 20 times. In a later analysis, co-occurring TCRs were grouped using DBSCAN, and TCRdist sequence similarity was added for clustering within HLA-allele-positive subsets. Repertoires with fewer than 30,000 or more than 120,000 public chains were left out of co-occurrence clustering, as were four to six repertoires with anomalous nucleotide sharing. Imported from immuneACCESS, the table was reduced by TCRdb to in-frame sequences with V and J called. These copies leave out some clones; in studies compared against another copy, an unresolved V gene accounts for under half, and the cause of the remainder is not known. D and trimming come from the DNA, and the V and J calls and clone size come from that table. The table for this sample lists 180,000 or so clones; roughly 8.7% of them were counted only once. The ten top clones hold less than 1.5% of the sample.

The chain is assembled from TRBV2 and TRBJ1-5; no D segment can be confidently identified. The receptor was derived from a woman between 25 and 40 years old in good health and CMV-seropositive. The sequenced sample was PBMCs. The DNA sequence follows: TGTGCCAGCAGTGTAACGGGAAATCAGCCCCAGCATTTT. It encodes CASSVTGNQPQHF. Outside the CDR3, residues come from the reference TRBV2 and TRBJ1-5 proteins, so the full variable domain is: EPEVTQTPSHQVTQMGQEVILRCVPISNHLYFYWYRQILGQKVEFLVSFYNNEISEKSEIFDDQFSVERPDGSNFTLKIRSTKLEDSAMYFCASSVTGNQPQHFGDGTRLSIL.